A single sample gave rise to the 25 T cell receptor beta chains below, sequenced in a study of regulatory T cells in long-lasting Graves disease. For TCR beta, libraries came from iRepertoire HTBI primers and Arm-PCR of CDR3 regions. TCRdb used MiXCR to reprocess the multiplex PCR reads, holding one entry per CDR3 protein. The profile shows some 370,000 distinct CDR3 sequences, about 12% of them singletons. Time point indicated: newly diagnosed GD, antithyroid drugs for less than 3 months. RNA from PBMCs was the source of the TCR library. The same data also went into a second study, on T cells in Graves' hyperthyroidism and ophthalmopathy.

The sequencing here drew on peripheral blood mononuclear cells (PBMCs), taken at new diagnosis, from a patient treated with antithyroid drugs. The receptors derive from a woman between 18 and 30 years old with Graves disease.

This clonotype has a count of ten or more. The chain has TRBV13 and TRBJ2-6; D gene uncertain. The V gene's germline CDR1 is PRHDT and CDR2 FYEKMQ (reference sequence). This CDR3 has 19 residues. V lost 1 base, J lost 0 bases, and 16 bases lay in between. The CDR3 DNA sequence: TGTGCCAGCAGCTTAGAGGCCGGCAGTCCAAGCTCTGGGGCCAACGTCCTGACTTTC. This encodes CASSLEAGSPSSGANVLTF.

This clonotype was seen at least ten times. The chain joins TRBV4-3 to TRBJ1-5; D unresolved. There are 15 residues in the CDR3. V was cut by 3 bases and J by 0 bases, with 9 bases left in between. Germline CDR1 reads LGHNA; CDR2 reads YSLEER. The DNA of the CDR3 is TGCGCCAGCAGCCAGGGGATTTATAGCAATCAGCCCCAGCATTTT. It yields the protein CASSQGIYSNQPQHF.

This clonotype appeared many times. This chain uses TRBV30 with TRBJ2-1, with a weak D call TRBD2 (6 bases). The V end was cut by 5 bases, the J end by 9 bases, with 14 bases between. The CDR3 is 12 amino acids. CDR1 and CDR2 from the germline V gene are GTSNPN and SVGIG (reference sequence). The CDR3 protein is CAWRRVFSEQFF. For the CDR3, the DNA is TGTGCCTGGCGGAGGGTTTTTAGTGAGCAGTTCTTC.

V usage is TRBV2 and J usage is TRBJ2-7, with 13 bases aligning to TRBD2. The CDR3 has 14 residues. Germline V gives CDR1 SNHLY, CDR2 FYNNEI. The ends lost 0 bases at V and 7 bases at J; junction bases unmatched: 0. In nucleotides, the CDR3 is TGTGCCAGCAGTGAAGCGGGACTAGCGGGAGAGCAGTACTTC. The encoded protein is CASSEAGLAGEQYF.

This clonotype was observed many times. The chain joins TRBV29-1 to TRBJ1-2; perhaps TRBD1 as D (5 bases). With 1 base removed from V and 4 bases from J, the gap between germline ends came to 7 bases. Germline V gives CDR1 SQVTM, CDR2 ANQGSEA. The CDR3 has 12 amino acids. In nucleotides, the CDR3 is TGCAGCGTTGAAGCGGGGGGCTATGGCTACACCTTC. This codes for CSVEAGGYGYTF.

This clonotype has a count of ten or more. This sequence joins TRBV7-9 and TRBJ2-1; no clear D. This CDR3 comprises 14 residues. Germline V gene sequence: CDR1 SEHNR, CDR2 FQNEAQ (reference sequence). The V and J ends lost 2 bases and 0 bases respectively, with 5 bases between them. CDR3 DNA: TGTGCCAGCAGCTTATTCGCCTCCTACAATGAGCAGTTCTTC. This encodes CASSLFASYNEQFF.

V is TRBV20-1 and J is TRBJ2-2; 7 bases match TRBD2. Germline V gene sequence: CDR1 DFQATT, CDR2 SNEGSKA (reference sequence). V gave up 3 bases and J gave up 4 bases; unmatched junction bases: 14. This CDR3 region has 17 residues. The CDR3 DNA reads as TGCAGTGCTAGTCGGGGTGGTGGGCGGGAGTCCACCGGGGAGCTGTTTTTT. Protein: CSASRGGGRESTGELFF.

This clonotype was observed at least ten times. The CDR3 loop reads CASSPSRGLRIQPQHF. CDR3 in DNA: TGTGCCAGCAGCCCATCCCGGGGACTCCGGATCCAGCCCCAGCATTTT. The chain has TRBV7-8 and TRBJ1-5; maybe TRBD1 (5 bases). The V and J ends lost 5 bases and 7 bases respectively, with 21 bases between them. The CDR3 sequence is 16 residues long. Germline CDR1 is SGHVS and CDR2 is FQNEAQ.

V gene TRBV6-2 or TRBV6-3 combines with J gene TRBJ2-3; D is ambiguous. V dropped 0 bases and J dropped 7 bases, with 8 bases sitting between them. Germline V CDR1 and CDR2: MNHEY, SVGEGT. The CDR3 covers 13 residues. The CDR3 DNA is TGTGCCAGCAGTTACTCGTCAGGAAATACGCAGTATTTT. Amino acid sequence: CASSYSSGNTQYF.

This clonotype was counted many times. The chain uses TRBV5-1 and TRBJ2-2; D not resolved. This CDR3 spans 11 amino acids. Germline V gene data show CDR1 as SGHRS and CDR2 as YFSETQ. The V gene lost 5 bases and the J gene lost 4 bases, with 3 bases spanning the gap. CDR3 sequence: CASRGTGELFF. CDR3 nucleotide sequence: TGCGCCAGCAGGGGCACCGGGGAGCTGTTTTTT.

This clonotype has a count of ten or more. The rearrangement links TRBV6-1 to TRBJ1-3, with unresolved D. The CDR3 is 11 residues long. Deletions cut 7 bases from V and 3 bases from J, with 4 bases between. Germline-derived CDR1 and CDR2 are MNHNS and SASEGT. CDR3 sequence (DNA): TGTGCCAGCACTTTTGGAAACACCATATATTTT. Its protein product is CASTFGNTIYF.

The chain couples TRBV2 to TRBJ2-1, with no clear D. The CDR3 spans 15 residues. From germline, CDR1 is SNHLY and CDR2 FYNNEI. V lost 3 bases and J 8 bases, leaving 17 bases between the germline ends. The CDR3 DNA reads TGTGCCAGCAGTGATGAACAGCAGTTGGGGTATGAGCAGTTCTTC. Amino acid sequence: CASSDEQQLGYEQFF. The whole variable domain, filled in from reference TRBV2 and TRBJ2-1, reads EPEVTQTPSHQVTQMGQEVILRCVPISNHLYFYWYRQILGQKVEFLVSFYNNEISEKSEIFDDQFSVERPDGSNFTLKIRSTKLEDSAMYFCASSDEQQLGYEQFFGPGTRLTVL.

The sample holds a few counts of this clonotype. The chain joins TRBV19 to TRBJ2-1, with D uncertain. V shed 0 bases and J shed 13 bases, with 13 bases lying between them. CDR1 LNHDA and CDR2 SQIVND come from the germline V gene (reference sequence). The CDR3 totals 13 residues. The CDR3 coding sequence is TGTGCCAGTAGTATAGATCGGGCAGGTGCTCAGTTCTTC. Encoded protein: CASSIDRAGAQFF.

This clonotype was found many times. The CDR3 sequence is CASSLRTGEDTEAFF. As DNA, the CDR3 is TGTGCCAGCAGCTTACGGACAGGGGAGGACACTGAAGCTTTCTTT. This chain uses TRBV13 with TRBJ1-1, with TRBD1 identical over 9 bases. CDR3 length: 15 amino acids. The V gene's germline CDR1 is PRHDT and CDR2 FYEKMQ (reference sequence). V gave up 2 bases and J gave up 3 bases; unmatched junction bases: 4.

This clonotype was seen repeatedly, ten times or more. CDR3 protein: CASSLSPKRDTQYF. The CDR3 coding sequence is TGTGCCAGCAGCTTAAGTCCAAAAAGAGATACGCAGTATTTT. This chain uses TRBV11-3 with TRBJ2-3; no clear D gene. In germline, CDR1 is SGHNT, CDR2 YENEEA. This CDR3 is built from 14 residues. V was pared by 2 bases and J by 5 bases, with 11 bases between.

Details on this clonotype: A much bigger clone sits one base away, suggesting this may be a read error. The chain has TRBV7-6 and TRBJ1-5, with D uncertain. Germline CDR1 and CDR2: SGHVS and FNYEAQ. Trimming took off 1 base at V and 2 bases at J, with 3 bases between the two ends. The CDR3 contains 13 residues. CDR3 nucleotides: TGTGCCAGCAGCTTAGGTTGCAATCAGCCCCAGCATTTT. Translation: CASSLGCNQPQHF.

This clonotype was detected ten times or more. The chain joins TRBV28 to TRBJ1-6; 8 bases match TRBD1. The CDR3 totals 13 residues. The germline V gene has CDR1 MDHEN and CDR2 SYDVKM. Trimming removed 6 bases from V and 9 bases from J; junction bases left unmatched: 4. CDR3 in amino acids: CASRPGGGSPLHF. For the CDR3, the DNA is TGTGCCAGCAGACCAGGGGGCGGTTCACCCCTCCACTTT.

The V call is TRBV12-3 or TRBV12-4, the J call TRBJ1-4, with TRBD1 matching over 9 bases. This CDR3 contains 13 residues. The junction had 7 bases not matched to a gene; V was cut back by 11 bases and J by 6 bases. CDR3 amino acids: CASGTGRDEKLFF. CDR3 nucleotides: TGTGCCTCCGGGACAGGGCGGGATGAAAAACTGTTTTTT.

With regard to this clonotype: This may come from a read error, since a much larger clone is one base off. This sequence joins TRBV6-5 and TRBJ2-2; D may be TRBD1 (7 bases). CDR3 length equals 21 residues. Germline CDR1 MNHEY, CDR2 SVGAGI. The CDR3 is CASSYSKFFPRGDSNTGDLFF. DNA of the CDR3: TGTGCCAGCAGTTACTCGAAATTCTTTCCCAGGGGGGATTCTAACACCGGGGATCTGTTTTTT.

This clonotype has at least ten counts. The junction departs from germline at one end; a sequencing error may be responsible. This chain links TRBV5-1 with TRBJ2-1; TRBD1 aligns across 8 bases. Germline CDR1 is SGHRS and CDR2 is YFSETQ. The CDR3 covers 17 residues. The CDR3 is CASSLWDRDRSSNEQFF. The DNA for the CDR3 is TGCGCCAGCAGCTTATGGGACCGGGACAGGTCCTCCAATGAGCAGTTCTTC.

The chain uses TRBV7-9 and TRBJ2-1, with D unresolved. The CDR3 length is 13 residues. V gave up 5 bases and J gave up 7 bases, with 12 bases separating them. CDR1 SEHNR and CDR2 FQNEAQ come from the germline V gene (reference sequence). CDR3 sequence: CASSQSPRNEQFF. The CDR3, as DNA: TGTGCCAGCAGCCAATCCCCTAGGAATGAGCAGTTCTTC. Supplemented by reference TRBV7-9 and TRBJ2-1, the full variable domain reads DTGVSQNPRHKITKRGQNVTFRCDPISEHNRLYWYRQTLGQGPEFLTYFQNEAQLEKSRLLSDRFSAERPKGSFSTLEIQRTEQGDSAMYLCASSQSPRNEQFFGPGTRLTVL.

The V call is TRBV7-6, the J call TRBJ1-2, with D maybe TRBD1 (5 bases). CDR1 and CDR2 (germline): SGHVS, FNYEAQ. The CDR3 is 12 residues long. V was pared by 2 bases and J by 6 bases, with 7 bases between. The CDR3 loop is CASSLSGHGYTF. CDR3 DNA sequence: TGTGCCAGCAGCTTATCGGGGCATGGCTACACCTTC. Supplemented by reference TRBV7-6 and TRBJ1-2, the full variable domain reads GAGVSQSPRYKVTKRGQDVALRCDPISGHVSLYWYRQALGQGPEFLTYFNYEAQQDKSGLPNDRFSAERPEGSISTLTIQRTEQRDSAMYRCASSLSGHGYTFGSGTRLTVV.

This clonotype came up many times. The chain has TRBV6-1 and TRBJ2-5, with TRBD2 matching 8 bases. The germline V gene encodes CDR1 MNHNS and CDR2 SASEGT. The V segment lost 8 bases and the J segment 5 bases; nucleotides outside the gene matches: 13. This CDR3 comprises 15 residues. Written as DNA, the CDR3 is TGTGCCAGCGGGGGCGGGGGGCTTTCCTTGGAGACCCAGTACTTC. Translated: CASGGGGLSLETQYF.

This clonotype was counted between two and nine times. At one boundary the junction diverges from the germline segment, which might be a read error. The chain is built from TRBV4-1 and TRBJ1-1, with D possibly TRBD1 on 5 matching bases. CDR1 and CDR2 from the germline V gene are MGHRA and YSYEKL. The CDR3 is made up of 22 amino acids. CDR3 residues: CASSPRTKRERLEPNGVQGSGF. The CDR3 region has the DNA TGCGCCAGCAGCCCCCGGACAAAAAGGGAACGGTTGGAGCCCAACGGTGTTCAAGGGAGTGGCTTT.

This clonotype was detected a few times. The chain joins TRBV10-3 to TRBJ2-1; tentatively, D is TRBD1 (6 bases). The ends were cut back, 10 bases at V and 6 bases at J, with 13 bases in the middle. CDR1 and CDR2 from the germline V gene are ENHRY and SYGVKD. There are 12 residues in the CDR3. The CDR3 reads CASRSGANEQFF. The CDR3 DNA sequence: TGTGCCAGCCGATCAGGGGCCAATGAGCAGTTCTTC.